One sample yielded the 13 T cell receptor beta chains listed below, sequenced in a study of blood T cell repertoires in COVID-19. TCRdb's copy holds only in-frame clones and misses some; the assay was immunoSEQ multiplex PCR. The table includes 200,000 to 250,000 clones, about 85% detected once. Sequencing used peripheral blood. The source of these receptors is a man aged 50-60 years who had recovered from COVID-19.

The chain has TRBV5-1 and TRBJ2-1; 8 nucleotides line up with TRBD2. This CDR3 has 16 residues. CDR1 and CDR2 (germline): SGHRS, YFSETQ. V gave up 4 bases and J gave up 1 base; unmatched junction bases: 7. This CDR3 reads CASSPTSGPSYNEQFF. For the CDR3, the DNA is TGCGCCAGCAGCCCTACTAGCGGACCTTCCTACAATGAGCAGTTCTTC.

This clone was observed a few times. V and J are TRBV6-5 and TRBJ1-6; D uncertain. Per the germline V gene, CDR1 is MNHEY and CDR2 is SVGAGI. Trimming removed 5 bases from V and 6 bases from J, with 14 bases in between. CDR3 length equals 15 residues. The CDR3 here is CASSPSPRSNSPLHF. CDR3 in DNA: TGTGCCAGCAGTCCTTCGCCCAGAAGTAATTCACCCCTCCACTTT.

V and J are TRBV5-1 and TRBJ2-1, with 10 nucleotides matching TRBD2. The germline CDR1 and CDR2 sequences are SGHRS and YFSETQ. Trimming removed 3 bases from V and 8 bases from J; junction bases left unmatched: 8. CDR3 length: 15 amino acids. CDR3 DNA sequence: TGCGCCAGCAGCTCGACTAGCGGGTTTGTGGATGAGCAGTTCTTC. This codes for CASSSTSGFVDEQFF.

This chain uses TRBV5-1 with TRBJ2-7, with a weak D call TRBD1 (6 bases). The CDR3 is 14 amino acids. Germline assignment: CDR1 SGHRS and CDR2 YFSETQ. V shed 0 bases and J shed 1 base, with 8 bases lying between them. The chain's CDR3 is CASSLGQESYEQYF. For the CDR3, the DNA is TGCGCCAGCAGCTTGGGACAGGAATCCTACGAGCAGTACTTC.

The chain has TRBV19 and TRBJ2-1; 10 nucleotides match TRBD2. Germline V gene lookup returns CDR1 LNHDA and CDR2 SQIVND (reference sequence). The CDR3 covers 14 residues. V was pared by 7 bases and J by 6 bases, with 6 bases of the junction left unmatched. This CDR3 reads CASNLGLATNEQFF. In DNA, the CDR3 is TGTGCCAGTAACTTGGGACTAGCGACCAATGAGCAGTTCTTC.

This chain connects TRBV9 to TRBJ2-3, with 7 bases lining up with TRBD2. This CDR3 has 14 amino acids. Germline V gives CDR1 SGDLS, CDR2 YYNGEE. V lost 3 bases to trimming and J lost 6 bases; unmatched junction nucleotides: 7. In DNA, the CDR3 is TGTGCCAGCAGCGCCCGAACTAGCGCGGATACGCAGTATTTT. It translates to CASSARTSADTQYF.

This chain links TRBV5-4 with TRBJ2-5; 9 bases match TRBD1. CDR3 size: 15 residues. The junction had 10 bases not matched to a gene; V was cut back by 4 bases and J by 6 bases. Per germline, CDR1 SGHNT and CDR2 YYREEE (reference sequence). CDR3 sequence (DNA): TGTGCCAGCAGCGTATCCGGGACAGGGTCGCAGACCCAGTACTTC. As protein: CASSVSGTGSQTQYF.

This chain connects TRBV5-1 to TRBJ2-7; TRBD2 aligns across 8 bases. This CDR3 region has 14 residues. CDR1 and CDR2 (germline): SGHRS, YFSETQ. V lost 1 base, J lost 3 bases, and 3 bases stayed unmatched. The chain's CDR3 is CASSLLRGGYEQYF. In nucleotides, the CDR3 is TGCGCCAGCAGCTTGCTCCGGGGGGGCTACGAGCAGTACTTC.

This chain joins TRBV10-2 and TRBJ1-5; the match to TRBD1 covers 8 bases. CDR1 and CDR2 (germline): WSHSY, SAAADI. Trimming removed 6 bases from V and 0 bases from J; junction bases left unmatched: 4. The CDR3 runs 15 residues. CDR3 loop: CASRAQGASNQPQHF. CDR3 DNA sequence: TGCGCCAGCAGGGCTCAGGGGGCTAGCAATCAGCCCCAGCATTTT.

The table lists this clone with a few counts. The chain uses TRBV3-1 (or the pseudogene TRBV3-2) and TRBJ1-1, with D uncertain. The CDR3 is 16 amino acids. The V gene lost 0 bases and the J gene lost 4 bases, with 15 bases spanning the gap. Germline CDR1 reads LGHDT; CDR2 reads YNNKEL (reference sequence). This chain's CDR3 is CASSQDSSLLATEAFF. The CDR3 DNA is TGTGCCAGCAGCCAAGATAGTAGTTTGTTAGCCACTGAAGCTTTCTTT.

The chain carries TRBV3-1 (or the pseudogene TRBV3-2) and TRBJ2-2, with D tentatively TRBD1 (6 bases). The V gene's germline CDR1 is LGHDT and CDR2 YNNKEL (reference sequence). This CDR3 spans 15 amino acids. Trimming removed 7 bases from V and 0 bases from J, with 12 bases in between. The CDR3 DNA reads TGTGCCAGCACCCCACAGGGATCGAACACCGGGGAGCTGTTTTTT. It is translated as CASTPQGSNTGELFF.

This clone has only a few counts. The gene calls are TRBV30 and TRBJ2-1; 7 bases fit TRBD2. Trimming removed 0 bases from V and 8 bases from J; junction bases left unmatched: 1. The CDR3 contains 12 residues. In germline, CDR1 is GTSNPN, CDR2 SVGIG (reference sequence). Written as DNA, the CDR3 is TGTGCCTGGAGTGTACGGGGGGATGAGCAGTTCTTC. Amino acid sequence: CAWSVRGDEQFF. The complete variable domain, with remaining parts taken from reference TRBV30 and TRBJ2-1, reads SQTIHQWPATLVQPVGSPLSLECTVEGTSNPNLYWYRQAAGRGLQLLFYSVGIGQISSEVPQNLSASRPQDRQFILSSKKLLLSDSGFYLCAWSVRGDEQFFGPGTRLTVL.

This chain uses TRBV6-5 with TRBJ2-2, with D maybe TRBD2 (6 bases). The CDR3 length is 13 residues. The germline V and J ends were trimmed by 8 bases and 2 bases, with 9 bases remaining between them. The germline V gene has CDR1 MNHEY and CDR2 SVGAGI. The CDR3 DNA follows: TGTGCCAGCCGGACTACCAACACCGGGGAGCTGTTTTTT. This encodes CASRTTNTGELFF.